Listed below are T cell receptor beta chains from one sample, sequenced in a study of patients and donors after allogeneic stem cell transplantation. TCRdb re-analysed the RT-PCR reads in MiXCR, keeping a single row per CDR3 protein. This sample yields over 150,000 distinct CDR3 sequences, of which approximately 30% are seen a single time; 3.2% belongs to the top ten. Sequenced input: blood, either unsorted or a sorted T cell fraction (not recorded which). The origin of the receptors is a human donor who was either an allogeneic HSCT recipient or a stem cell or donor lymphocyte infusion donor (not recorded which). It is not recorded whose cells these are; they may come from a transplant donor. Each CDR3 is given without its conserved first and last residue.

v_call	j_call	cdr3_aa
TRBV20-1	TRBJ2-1	SARDGASGRNIYNEQF
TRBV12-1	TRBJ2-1	ASSPRDTGREEQF
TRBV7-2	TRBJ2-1	ASSSQEGLTYNEQF
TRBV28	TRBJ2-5	ASTAGTKETQY
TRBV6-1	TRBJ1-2	ATIRSPSPQGYT
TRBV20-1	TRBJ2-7	SAPGTGVYEQY
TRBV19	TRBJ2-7	ASSVRGHEQY
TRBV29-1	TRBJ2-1	SVEELSMAGNPYNEQF
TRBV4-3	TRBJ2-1	ASSPLLGGRDEQF
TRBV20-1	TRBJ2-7	SARDLREWSYEQY
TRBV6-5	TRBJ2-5	ASSYSTWLRGRQETQY
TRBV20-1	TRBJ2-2	SARDYRGPTGELF
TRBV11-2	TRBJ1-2	ASSSYSGGGYGYT
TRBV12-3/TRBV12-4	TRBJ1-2	AVPEGAYGYT
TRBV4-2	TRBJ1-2	ASSQDWQGNYGYT
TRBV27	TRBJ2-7	ASTGMNYEQY
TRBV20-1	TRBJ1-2	SEEENYGYT
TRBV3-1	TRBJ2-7	ASSPNSGSGYEQY
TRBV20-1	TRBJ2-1	SASPLDSSSEQF
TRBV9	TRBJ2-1	ASSQSGRADNEQF
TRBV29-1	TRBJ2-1	SVEFAGSRDHEQF
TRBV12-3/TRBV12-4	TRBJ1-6	ASTLNDNSPLH
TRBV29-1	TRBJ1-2	SVEGGRGLYGYT
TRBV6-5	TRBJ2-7	ASSYREISRVYEQY
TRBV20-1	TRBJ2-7	SAPRLGGRGFYEQY
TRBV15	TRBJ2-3	ATGSQGGDTQY
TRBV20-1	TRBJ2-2	SARIAGGPNGELF
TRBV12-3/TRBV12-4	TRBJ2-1	ASSFSLTEVLNNEQF
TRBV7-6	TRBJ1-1	ASSAFTGSNTEAF
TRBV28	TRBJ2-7	ASSLSLGQGFSYEQY
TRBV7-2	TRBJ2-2	ASSLALAGAGGELF
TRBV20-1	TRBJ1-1	SARREGSSLG
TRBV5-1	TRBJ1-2	ASSLDRGAGT
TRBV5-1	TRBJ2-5	ASSLKATQY
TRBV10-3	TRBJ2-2	AIRRDRVPGELF
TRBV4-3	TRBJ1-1	ASSKRDRDEAF
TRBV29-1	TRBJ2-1	SVEGGLAGVYNEQF
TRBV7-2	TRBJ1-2	ASSVGQAANYGYT
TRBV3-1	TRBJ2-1	ASSQEYGSSYNEQF
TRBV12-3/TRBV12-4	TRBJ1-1	ASSLTGEGTEAF
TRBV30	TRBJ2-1	ASASGRDNEQF
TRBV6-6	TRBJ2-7	ASSSGRALMTYEQY